This TCR beta chain was documented in a study of blood T cell repertoires in COVID-19. Study-wide context: Acute and convalescent COVID-19 specimens originated in the United States, Italy and Spain.

The table came from immunoSEQ multiplex PCR; TCRdb's copy has only in-frame clones and leaves some out. The table records roughly 190,000 clones, nearly 90% of them present only once. The CDR3 has 14 residues. Germline V CDR1 and CDR2: SGHTA, FQGNSA. V dropped 3 bases and J dropped 5; count of bases not matched to a gene: 7. The chain carries TRBV7-2 and TRBJ2-7, with TRBD1 identical over 7 bases. The sample comprised peripheral blood. This clonotype originated in a man aged 55 to 70 with active or convalescent COVID-19. For the CDR3, the DNA is TGTGCCAGCAGCTTGCGACAGGGTGGCGACGAGCAGTACTTC. It yields the protein CASSLRQGGDEQYF.